This TCR beta chain was captured in a study of blood T cell repertoires in COVID-19. As for the study in general: There were acute and convalescent COVID-19 samples, and they came from the United States, Italy and Spain. Nucleic acid was either cDNA or gDNA, and it came from T cells, B-cell-depleted T cells, or PBMCs.

Trimming cost V 3 bases and J 0 bases, with 14 bases left between them. The germline gives CDR1 GTSNPN, CDR2 SVGIG (reference sequence). The CDR3 loop spans 15 amino acids. In the source study's methods: Using reference gene primer amplification, nucleated cell counts were estimated. This table comes from immunoSEQ multiplex PCR, and its TCRdb copy is limited to in-frame clones, with some not included. The V and J calls and clone size are taken from that table; D and trimming were inferred from the DNA. The profile shows tens of thousands of clones, 82% of them singletons. This receptor was taken from a human donor in a cohort sampled during active COVID-19. This chain connects TRBV30 to TRBJ1-2, with D perhaps TRBD1 (5 bases). Sequences were obtained from peripheral blood. The CDR3 sequence: CAWSRTRAANYGYTF. The CDR3 DNA reads TGTGCCTGGAGCCGGACACGGGCAGCTAACTATGGCTACACCTTC. The entire variable domain, with the rest obtained from reference TRBV30 and TRBJ1-2, is as follows: SQTIHQWPATLVQPVGSPLSLECTVEGTSNPNLYWYRQAAGRGLQLLFYSVGIGQISSEVPQNLSASRPQDRQFILSSKKLLLSDSGFYLCAWSRTRAANYGYTFGSGTRLTVV.